The 5 T cell receptor beta chains in this list originate from one sample, sequenced in a study of cytotoxic CD8 clonotypes in ibrutinib-treated CLL. TCRdb's table, derived via immunoSEQ multiplex PCR, lists solely in-frame clones and lacks some. Of roughly 170,000 clones listed, about 84% are singletons. The sequenced sample was PBMCs, obtained after 24 months of ibrutinib treatment. The receptors come from a human donor with chronic lymphocytic leukemia.

This clone showed up many times. The J gene is TRBJ1-1, the V gene TRBV11-2, with a possible D match to TRBD1 (5 bases). Germline loops: CDR1 SGHAT, CDR2 FQNNGV. The CDR3 has 18 residues. V shed 1 base and J shed 0 bases, with 18 bases lying between them. The CDR3 loop reads CASSLGVRRRGMNTEAFF. For the CDR3, the DNA is TGTGCCAGCAGCTTAGGAGTCAGAAGGAGGGGTATGAACACTGAAGCTTTCTTT.

The chain recombines TRBV19 with TRBJ1-4; TRBD1 agrees at 7 bases. The J segment lost 4 bases and the V segment lost 7 bases, leaving 6 bases of the junction unmatched. Germline V gene lookup returns CDR1 LNHDA and CDR2 SQIVND (reference sequence). This CDR3 spans 14 amino acids. DNA for the CDR3: TGTGCCAGTACCCTCGGACAGGTTAATGAAAAACTGTTTTTT. Protein product: CASTLGQVNEKLFF. The full variable domain, its missing parts supplied by reference TRBV19 and TRBJ1-4, is DGGITQSPKYLFRKEGQNVTLSCEQNLNHDAMYWYRQDPGQGLRLIYYSQIVNDFQKGDIAEGYSVSREKKESFPLTVTSAQKNPTAFYLCASTLGQVNEKLFFGSGTQLSVL.

The chain joins TRBV13 to TRBJ1-4; 9 nucleotides align to TRBD1. Germline lookup yields CDR1 PRHDT and CDR2 FYEKMQ (reference sequence). The CDR3 extends over 18 amino acids. V lost 5 bases to trimming and J lost 3 bases; unmatched junction nucleotides: 13. CDR3 bases: TGTGCCAGCAGCCCAGGGACAGGGTTCCAGGAGCCTAATGAAAAACTGTTTTTT. Its translation is CASSPGTGFQEPNEKLFF.

This chain links TRBV29-1 with TRBJ2-5; D might be TRBD1 (6 bases). The end of the DNA aligns better with TRBJ2-7, so the J call may be wrong. The CDR3 is made up of 13 amino acids. CDR1 is SQVTM and CDR2 is ANQGSEA in the germline V gene. CDR3 loop: CSVGRTATYEQYF. The CDR3 DNA follows: TGCAGCGTTGGGCGGACAGCCACCTACGAGCAGTACTTC.

The chain is built from TRBV7-2 and TRBJ2-3, with no clear D. There are 12 residues in the CDR3. Germline CDR1 SGHTA, CDR2 FQGNSA. With 1 base removed from V and 6 bases from J, the gap between germline ends came to 5 bases. Here the CDR3 reads CASSLDADTQYF. CDR3 in DNA: TGTGCCAGCAGCTTAGATGCTGATACGCAGTATTTT. Together with reference TRBV7-2 and TRBJ2-3, the CDR3 gives the full variable domain: GAGVSQSPSNKVTEKGKDVELRCDPISGHTALYWYRQSLGQGLEFLIYFQGNSAPDKSGLPSDRFSAERTGGSVSTLTIQRTQQEDSAVYLCASSLDADTQYFGPGTRLTVL.